Listed below are T cell receptor beta chains from one sample, sequenced in a study of T cell changes during pregnancy in multiple sclerosis. This table comes from immunoSEQ multiplex PCR, and its TCRdb copy is limited to in-frame clones, with some not included. The data contain 79,000 or so clones, 85% to 95% of them singletons. Sequenced material: peripheral blood, taken in the first trimester of pregnancy. The receptors stem from a female donor in good health, enrolled as a control in a pregnancy study. The CDR3 runs from the conserved cysteine through the conserved F or W. D genes are given only for firm matches. A clone size is listed for some rows: how often the clone was seen (once, few, many), or a class if it is expanded.

d_call: TRBD1
j_call: TRBJ2-2
v_call: TRBV19
clone_size: NA
cdr3_nt: TGTGCCAGTAGGGGGACAGGGGTCCGGGAGCTGTTTTTT
cdr3_aa: CASRGTGVRELFF

d_call: NA
j_call: TRBJ1-1
v_call: TRBV7-2
clone_size: NA
cdr3_nt: TGTGCCAGCAGCCCCGGGGGTTGGAACACTGAAGCTTTCTTT
cdr3_aa: CASSPGGWNTEAFF

d_call: NA
j_call: TRBJ2-1
v_call: TRBV7-2
clone_size: NA
cdr3_nt: TGTGCCAGCAGCTTAGGGATAGGTGACAGACAGTTCTTC
cdr3_aa: CASSLGIGDRQFF

d_call: TRBD2
j_call: TRBJ2-3
v_call: TRBV6-4
clone_size: NA
cdr3_nt: TGTGCCAGCGGCGAGCGGGGGGCCCTTAGAGATACGCAGTATTTT
cdr3_aa: CASGERGALRDTQYF

d_call: NA
j_call: TRBJ1-6
v_call: TRBV5-1
clone_size: NA
cdr3_nt: TGCGCCAGCAGCCGCCTAGACAGTAATTCACCCCTCCACTTT
cdr3_aa: CASSRLDSNSPLHF

d_call: TRBD2
j_call: TRBJ2-2
v_call: TRBV6-6
clone_size: NA
cdr3_nt: TGTGCCAGCACCCCCAGGACTAGCGCGAACACCGGGGAGCTGTTTTTT
cdr3_aa: CASTPRTSANTGELFF

d_call: NA
j_call: TRBJ1-1
v_call: TRBV7-2
clone_size: NA
cdr3_nt: TGTGCCAGCAGCCATTGGGGTTTGGGGCTTACTGAAGCTTTCTTT
cdr3_aa: CASSHWGLGLTEAFF

d_call: NA
j_call: TRBJ1-6
v_call: TRBV30
clone_size: NA
cdr3_nt: TGTGCCTGGGGTAAAGGGGCCTTGAATTCACCCCTCCACTTT
cdr3_aa: CAWGKGALNSPLHF

d_call: TRBD2
j_call: TRBJ2-2
v_call: TRBV5-4
clone_size: few
cdr3_nt: TGTGCCAGCAGCTCCGGGGGGTACACCGGGGAGCTGTTTTTT
cdr3_aa: CASSSGGYTGELFF

d_call: TRBD1
j_call: TRBJ1-2
v_call: TRBV11-2
clone_size: NA
cdr3_nt: TGTGCCAGCAGCTTAGCCGGAGGGACAGTTTTTAACTATGGCTACACCTTC
cdr3_aa: CASSLAGGTVFNYGYTF

d_call: TRBD1
j_call: TRBJ1-5
v_call: TRBV19
clone_size: NA
cdr3_nt: TGTGCCAGTTCCAGGGGGCTCCATCAGCCCCAGCATTTT
cdr3_aa: CASSRGLHQPQHF

d_call: NA
j_call: TRBJ1-1
v_call: TRBV27
clone_size: NA
cdr3_nt: TGTGCCAGCTCCTTTCCGGGACAGAACACTGAAGCTTTCTTT
cdr3_aa: CASSFPGQNTEAFF

d_call: NA
j_call: TRBJ2-5
v_call: TRBV2
clone_size: NA
cdr3_nt: TGTGCCAGCAGTGTTCGAAGCGCACAAGAGACCCAGTACTTC
cdr3_aa: CASSVRSAQETQYF

d_call: NA
j_call: TRBJ1-1
v_call: TRBV7-2
clone_size: NA
cdr3_nt: TGTGCCAGCAGCTCATACAGGAACACTGAAGCTTTCTTT
cdr3_aa: CASSSYRNTEAFF